This T cell receptor (beta chain) comes out of a study of T cell responses to AZD1222 COVID-19 vaccine (dated by TCRdb to the early 2020s). As for the study more broadly: AZD1222 recipients whose second dose came at about 4 weeks and those whose second dose came at about 12 weeks were combined into one group, since spike-specific TCR depth and breadth did not differ between the two schedules. A total of 233 trial participants underwent TCR sequencing, of whom roughly 210 received two doses of AZD1222 and about 25 received two doses of the MenACWY control vaccine. Trial participants were enrolled by age into subgroups of 18-55, 56-69 and 70-plus years, and around 150, 29 and 61 TCR-sequenced participants, respectively, were included in these subgroups. Summary of the overall study and its limitations: Most participants were white British and females outnumbered males, and the authors suggested that clonal diversity may have been underestimated. The 56-69-year group was small, and its depth increase did not reach significance, likely because of low power. No day 14 peak-response samples were available, so repertoires were characterized only after the peak T cell response. Reportedly, close to half of the unique spike-specific TCRs recognized epitopes lying outside the regions that are mutated in the B.1.351 and B.1.1.7 variants. Spike-specific TCR breadth and depth rose significantly after two AZD1222 doses compared with day 0 and with MenACWY recipients. Conclusions about previously exposed vaccinees were limited because only 6 or 7 AZD1222 recipients were SARS-CoV-2 seropositive at baseline. The vaccine-associated CD4 TCRs covered the entire spike protein, and the dominant responses fell in regions 160-218 and 743-854.

Worth noting for this clone: Its binding antigen is unknown. Per-base quality was not reported, and no clone a single base away is much larger than it.

CDR1 and CDR2, per the germline V gene, are MNHEY and SVGEGT. V is cut by 5 bases and J by 7 bases, and the space between the germline ends is 33 bases. The CDR3 has 20 amino acids, counting the end cysteine and phenylalanine. The sequence is cut down to CDR3 DNA, 60 bases in frame from base 1. The time point label of this sample denotes: baseline before first vaccination. Vaccinee samples came from UK trials COV001 and COV002, including a single-blind randomized controlled phase 2/3 trial of AZD1222 (ChAdOx1 nCoV-19) in healthy adults. Trial participant PBMC samples were collected at day 0 and day 28 after the second dose for TCRbeta chain sequencing. The CDR3 regions of human TCRbeta chains were analyzed by immunosequencing. The authors processed their data as follows. TCRs in the repertoires were compared against a reference library of SARS-CoV-2-specific TCRs that had been generated with the MIRA antigen-specificity platform. Breadth was defined as the fraction of unique TCRs that were SARS-CoV-2-associated. Depth was defined as the fraction of total T cells that were SARS-CoV-2-associated. Using the MIRA data, each spike-specific TCR was assigned both to the spike region to which the TCR was reactive and to a CD4 or CD8 class. Log10-transformed breadth and depth values were compared by one-way ANOVA with Sidak's multiple comparisons tests. The immuneACCESS repertoire file appears here via TCRdb, limited to in-frame rearrangements. These files lack a portion of the clones; in checked studies, under half of the deficit traces to unresolved V genes, and the cause of the others is not known. Clone size and V and J calls were adopted from that table, with D and trimming inferred from the DNA. The table for this sample lists 99,000 or so clones; about 93% of them were counted only once. The ten largest clones capture 4.5% to 5% of the sample.

The chain links TRBV6-2 or TRBV6-3 with TRBJ2-1; TRBD2 is a weak D gene call, 6 bases matching. The sample was peripheral blood, taken on day 0 of AZD1222 vaccination. The clonotype comes from an adult in good health. Read as DNA, the sequence is TGTGCCAGCAGTCCCCCCCCCGGGAGATCGTCGCCCCCGACAGAAAATGAGCAGTTCTTC. Translation gives CASSPPPGRSSPPTENEQFF.